A few counts support the clone carrying this T cell receptor (beta chain). V lost 4 bases and J lost 2; bases outside the gene matches: 6. This CDR3 comprises 15 residues. Germline V gives CDR1 SGHAT, CDR2 FQNNGV. The data derive from a study of patients and donors after allogeneic stem cell transplantation. TCRdb fed the RT-PCR reads into MiXCR, producing one record per CDR3 protein. This sample has 900,000 to 1,000,000 distinct CDR3 sequences, with 15% to 20% found just once. V usage is TRBV11-2 and J usage is TRBJ2-3, with 7 positions matching TRBD1. Input material: blood, either unsorted or a sorted T cell fraction (not recorded which). This clonotype was obtained from a human donor who was either an allogeneic HSCT recipient or a stem cell or donor lymphocyte infusion donor (not recorded which). It is not recorded whose cells these are; they may come from a transplant donor. CDR3 residues: CASSSQDRNTDTQYF. CDR3 nucleotides: TGTGCCAGCAGCTCCCAGGACAGGAACACAGATACGCAGTATTTT.